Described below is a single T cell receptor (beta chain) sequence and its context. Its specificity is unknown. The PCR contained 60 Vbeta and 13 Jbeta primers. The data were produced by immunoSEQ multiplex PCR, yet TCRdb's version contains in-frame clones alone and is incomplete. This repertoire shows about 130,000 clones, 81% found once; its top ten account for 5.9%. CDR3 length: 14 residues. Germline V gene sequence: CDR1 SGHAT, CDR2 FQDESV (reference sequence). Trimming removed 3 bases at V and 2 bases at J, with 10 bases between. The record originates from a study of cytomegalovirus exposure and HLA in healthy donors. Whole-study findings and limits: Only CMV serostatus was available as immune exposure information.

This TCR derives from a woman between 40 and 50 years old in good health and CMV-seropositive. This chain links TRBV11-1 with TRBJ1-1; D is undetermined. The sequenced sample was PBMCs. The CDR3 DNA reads TGTGCCAGCAGCTTTGGGGAGGAAAACACTGAAGCTTTCTTT. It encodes CASSFGEENTEAFF.